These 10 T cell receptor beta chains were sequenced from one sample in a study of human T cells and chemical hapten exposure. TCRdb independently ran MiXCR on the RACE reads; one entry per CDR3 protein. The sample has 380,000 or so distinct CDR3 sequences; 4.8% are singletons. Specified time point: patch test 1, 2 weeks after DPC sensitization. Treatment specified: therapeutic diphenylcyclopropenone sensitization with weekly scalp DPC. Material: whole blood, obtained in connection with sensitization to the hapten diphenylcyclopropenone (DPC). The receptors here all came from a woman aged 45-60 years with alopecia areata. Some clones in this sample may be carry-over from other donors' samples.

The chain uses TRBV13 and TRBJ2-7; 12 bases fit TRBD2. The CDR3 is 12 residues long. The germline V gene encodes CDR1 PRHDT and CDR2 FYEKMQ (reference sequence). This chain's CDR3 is CASSMTSGSLQV. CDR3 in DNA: TGTGCCAGCAGTATGACTAGCGGGAGTTTGCAGGTC.

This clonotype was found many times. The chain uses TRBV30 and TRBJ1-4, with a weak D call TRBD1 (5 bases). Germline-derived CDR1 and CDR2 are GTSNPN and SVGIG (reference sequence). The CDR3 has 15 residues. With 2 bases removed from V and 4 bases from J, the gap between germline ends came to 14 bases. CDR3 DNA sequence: TGTGCCTGGAGTACTCCCGACAGCCTTAATGAAAAACTGTTTTTT. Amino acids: CAWSTPDSLNEKLFF.

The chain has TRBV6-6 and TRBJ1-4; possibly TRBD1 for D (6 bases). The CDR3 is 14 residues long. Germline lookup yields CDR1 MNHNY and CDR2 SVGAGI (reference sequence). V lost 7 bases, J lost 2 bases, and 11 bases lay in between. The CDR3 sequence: CASKTDSTNEKLFF. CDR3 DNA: TGTGCCAGCAAGACGGACAGCACTAATGAAAAACTGTTTTTT.

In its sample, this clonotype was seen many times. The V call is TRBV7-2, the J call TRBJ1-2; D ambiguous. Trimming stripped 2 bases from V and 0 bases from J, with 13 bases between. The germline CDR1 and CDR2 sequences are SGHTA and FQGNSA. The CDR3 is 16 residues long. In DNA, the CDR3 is TGTGCCAGCAGCTTAACAATAGACCCCACTAACTATGGCTACACCTTC. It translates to CASSLTIDPTNYGYTF.

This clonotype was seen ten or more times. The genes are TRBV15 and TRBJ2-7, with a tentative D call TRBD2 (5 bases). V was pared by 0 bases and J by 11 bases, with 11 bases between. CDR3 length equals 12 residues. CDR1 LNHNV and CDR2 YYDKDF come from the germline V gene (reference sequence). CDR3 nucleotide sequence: TGTGCCACCAGCAGAGATCTTCGGGAAAAGTACTTC. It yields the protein CATSRDLREKYF.

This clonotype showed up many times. The CDR3 DNA sequence: TGTGCCAGCACTGGAAGGGCGTTCAACTATGGCTACACCTTC. Its protein product is CASTGRAFNYGYTF. The rearrangement links TRBV6-1 to TRBJ1-2; D remains ambiguous. V lost 7 bases to trimming and J lost 2 bases, with 14 bases between them. The V gene's germline CDR1 is MNHNS and CDR2 SASEGT. The CDR3 runs 14 residues.

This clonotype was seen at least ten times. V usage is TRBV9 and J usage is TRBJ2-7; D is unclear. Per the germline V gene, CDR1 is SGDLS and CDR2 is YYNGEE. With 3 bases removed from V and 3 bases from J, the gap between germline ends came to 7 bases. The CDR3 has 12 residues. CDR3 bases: TGTGCCAGCAGCGCCAACAGCTACGAGCAGTACTTC. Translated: CASSANSYEQYF.

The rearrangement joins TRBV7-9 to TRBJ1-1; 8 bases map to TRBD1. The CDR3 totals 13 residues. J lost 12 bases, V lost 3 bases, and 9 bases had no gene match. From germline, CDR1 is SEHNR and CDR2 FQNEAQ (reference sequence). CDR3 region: CASSFHLTGVSFF. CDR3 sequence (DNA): TGTGCCAGCAGCTTCCACTTGACAGGGGTATCTTTCTTT.

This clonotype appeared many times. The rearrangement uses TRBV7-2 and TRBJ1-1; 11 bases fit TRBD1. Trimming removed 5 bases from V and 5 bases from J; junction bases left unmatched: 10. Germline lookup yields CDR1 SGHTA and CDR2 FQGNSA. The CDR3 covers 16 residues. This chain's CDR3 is CASSPDRGRRWTEAFF. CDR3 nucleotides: TGTGCCAGCAGCCCGGACAGGGGGCGACGTTGGACTGAAGCTTTCTTT.

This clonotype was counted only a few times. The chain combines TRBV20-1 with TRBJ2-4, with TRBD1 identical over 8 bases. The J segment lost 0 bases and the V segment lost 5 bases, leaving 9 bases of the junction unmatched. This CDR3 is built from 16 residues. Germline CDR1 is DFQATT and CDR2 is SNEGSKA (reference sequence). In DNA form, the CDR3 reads TGCAGTGCTCCGCTGACAGGGGCCCTAGCCAAAAACATTCAGTACTTC. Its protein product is CSAPLTGALAKNIQYF.